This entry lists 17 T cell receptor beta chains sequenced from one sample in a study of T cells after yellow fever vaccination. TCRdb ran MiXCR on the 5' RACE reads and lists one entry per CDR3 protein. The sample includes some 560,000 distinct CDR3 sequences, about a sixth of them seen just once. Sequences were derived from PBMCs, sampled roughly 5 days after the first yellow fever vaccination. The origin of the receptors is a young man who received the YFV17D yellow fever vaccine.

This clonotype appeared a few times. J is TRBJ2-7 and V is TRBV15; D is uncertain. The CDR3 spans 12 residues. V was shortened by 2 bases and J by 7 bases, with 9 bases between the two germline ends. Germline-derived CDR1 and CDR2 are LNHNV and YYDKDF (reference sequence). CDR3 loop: CATSRPPGEQYF. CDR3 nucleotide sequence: TGTGCCACCAGCAGACCTCCTGGGGAGCAGTACTTC. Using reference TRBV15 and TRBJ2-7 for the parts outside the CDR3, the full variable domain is DAMVIQNPRYQVTQFGKPVTLSCSQTLNHNVMYWYQQKSSQAPKLLFHYYDKDFNNEADTPDNFQSRRPNTSFCFLDIRSPGLGDTAMYLCATSRPPGEQYFGPGTRLTVT.

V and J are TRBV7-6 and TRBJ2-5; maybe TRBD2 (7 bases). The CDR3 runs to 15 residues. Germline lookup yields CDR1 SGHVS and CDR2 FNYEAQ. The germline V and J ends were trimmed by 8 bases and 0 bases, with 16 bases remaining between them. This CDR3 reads CASSRGGSYQETQYF. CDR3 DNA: TGTGCCAGCTCTAGGGGGGGCTCGTACCAAGAGACCCAGTACTTC.

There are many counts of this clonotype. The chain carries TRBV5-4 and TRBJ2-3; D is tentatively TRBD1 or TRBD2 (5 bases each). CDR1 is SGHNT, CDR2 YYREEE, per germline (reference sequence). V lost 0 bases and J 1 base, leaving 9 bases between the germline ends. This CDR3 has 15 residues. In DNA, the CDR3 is TGTGCCAGCAGCTTGGATGTGGGGGGCACAGATACGCAGTATTTT. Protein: CASSLDVGGTDTQYF.

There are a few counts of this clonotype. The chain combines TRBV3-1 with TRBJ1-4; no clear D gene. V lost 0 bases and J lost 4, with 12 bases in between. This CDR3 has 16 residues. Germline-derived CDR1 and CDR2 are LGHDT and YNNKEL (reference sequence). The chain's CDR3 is CASSQDLGGVNEKLFF. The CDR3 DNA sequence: TGTGCCAGCAGCCAAGATCTGGGAGGAGTTAATGAAAAACTGTTTTTT.

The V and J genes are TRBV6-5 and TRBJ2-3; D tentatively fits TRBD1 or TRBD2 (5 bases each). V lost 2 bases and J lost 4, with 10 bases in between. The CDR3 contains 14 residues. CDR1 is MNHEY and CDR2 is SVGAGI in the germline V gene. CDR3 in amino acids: CASSYEGMADTQYF. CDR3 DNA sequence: TGTGCCAGCAGTTACGAGGGGATGGCAGATACGCAGTATTTT.

The chain's CDR3 is CASSQVIGGETQYF. Here the CDR3 DNA reads TGTGCCAGCAGCCAAGTTATCGGGGGGGAGACCCAGTACTTC. This chain connects TRBV14 to TRBJ2-5; 7 nucleotides line up with TRBD2. The V segment lost 1 base and the J segment 5 bases; nucleotides outside the gene matches: 4. There are 14 residues in the CDR3. Germline CDR1 SGHDN, CDR2 FVKESK.

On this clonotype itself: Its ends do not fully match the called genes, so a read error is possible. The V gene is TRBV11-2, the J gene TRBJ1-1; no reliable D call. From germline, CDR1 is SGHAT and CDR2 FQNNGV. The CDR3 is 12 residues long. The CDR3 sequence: CPSSGVGTEAFF. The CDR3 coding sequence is TGTCCCAGCAGCGGGGTCGGCACTGAAGCTTTCTTT.

CDR3 amino acids: CASTPQDPDGELFF. CDR3 nucleotide sequence: TGTGCCAGCACCCCACAGGACCCAGACGGGGAGCTGTTTTTT. The V and J genes are TRBV7-9 and TRBJ2-2, with D perhaps TRBD1 (5 bases). This CDR3 is 14 amino acids long. Germline CDR1 and CDR2: SEHNR and FQNEAQ (reference sequence). The V gene lost 7 bases and the J gene lost 7 bases, with 16 bases spanning the gap.

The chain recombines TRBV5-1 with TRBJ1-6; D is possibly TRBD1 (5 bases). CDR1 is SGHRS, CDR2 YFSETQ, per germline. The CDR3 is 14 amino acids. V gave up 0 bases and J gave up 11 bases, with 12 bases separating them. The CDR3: CASSLGGAEAPLHF. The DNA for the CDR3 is TGCGCCAGCAGCTTGGGAGGGGCCGAAGCACCCCTCCACTTT.

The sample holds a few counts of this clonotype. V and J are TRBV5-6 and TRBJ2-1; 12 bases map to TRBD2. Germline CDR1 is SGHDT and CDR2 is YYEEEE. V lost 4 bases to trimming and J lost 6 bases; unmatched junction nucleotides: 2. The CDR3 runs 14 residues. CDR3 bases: TGTGCCAGCAGCCTGACTAGCGGGAGCAATGAGCAGTTCTTC. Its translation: CASSLTSGSNEQFF.

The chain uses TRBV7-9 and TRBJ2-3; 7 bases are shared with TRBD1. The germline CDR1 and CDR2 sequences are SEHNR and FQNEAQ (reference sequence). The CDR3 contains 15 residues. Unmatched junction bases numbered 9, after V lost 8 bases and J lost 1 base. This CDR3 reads CASVIRDSGTDTQYF. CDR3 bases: TGTGCCAGCGTTATCCGGGACAGTGGCACAGATACGCAGTATTTT.

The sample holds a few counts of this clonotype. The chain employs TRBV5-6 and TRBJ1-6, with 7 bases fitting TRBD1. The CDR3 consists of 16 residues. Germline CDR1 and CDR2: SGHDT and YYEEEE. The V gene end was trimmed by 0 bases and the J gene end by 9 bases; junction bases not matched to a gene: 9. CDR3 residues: CASSLAGTEISSPLHF. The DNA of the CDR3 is TGTGCCAGCAGCTTGGCCGGGACAGAGATTTCTTCACCCCTCCACTTT.

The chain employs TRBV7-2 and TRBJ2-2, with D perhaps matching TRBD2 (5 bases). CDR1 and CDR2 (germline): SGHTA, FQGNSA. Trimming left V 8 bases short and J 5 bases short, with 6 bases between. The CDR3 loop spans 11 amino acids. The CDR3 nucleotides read TGTGCCAGCGGACTTACCGGGGAGCTGTTTTTT. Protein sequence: CASGLTGELFF. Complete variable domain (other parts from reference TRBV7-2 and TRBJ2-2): GAGVSQSPSNKVTEKGKDVELRCDPISGHTALYWYRQSLGQGLEFLIYFQGNSAPDKSGLPSDRFSAERTGGSVSTLTIQRTQQEDSAVYLCASGLTGELFFGEGSRLTVL.

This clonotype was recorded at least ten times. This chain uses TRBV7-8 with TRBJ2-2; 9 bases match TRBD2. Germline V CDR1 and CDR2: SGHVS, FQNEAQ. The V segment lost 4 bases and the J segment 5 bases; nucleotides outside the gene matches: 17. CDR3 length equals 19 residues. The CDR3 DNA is TGTGCCAGCAGCTATCCAGCAGAGGGCGCGGGGGGGCCGACCGGGGAGCTGTTTTTT. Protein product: CASSYPAEGAGGPTGELFF.

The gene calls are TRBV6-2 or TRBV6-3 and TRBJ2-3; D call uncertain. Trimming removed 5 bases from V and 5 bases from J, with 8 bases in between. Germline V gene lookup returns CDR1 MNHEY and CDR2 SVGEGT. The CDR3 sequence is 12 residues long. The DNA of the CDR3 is TGTGCCAGCAGTACGACCCGAGATACGCAGTATTTT. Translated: CASSTTRDTQYF.

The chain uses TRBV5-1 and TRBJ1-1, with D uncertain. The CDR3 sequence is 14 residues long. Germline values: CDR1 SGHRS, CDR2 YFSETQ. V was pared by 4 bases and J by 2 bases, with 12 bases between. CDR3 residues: CASSLYEGNTEAFF. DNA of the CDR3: TGCGCCAGCAGCCTATACGAGGGAAACACTGAAGCTTTCTTT.

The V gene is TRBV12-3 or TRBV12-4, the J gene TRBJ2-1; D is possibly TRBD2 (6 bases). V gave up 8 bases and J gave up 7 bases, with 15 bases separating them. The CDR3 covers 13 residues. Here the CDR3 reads CASSGVDGNEQFF. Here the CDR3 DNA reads TGTGCCAGCTCGGGGGTGGACGGGAATGAGCAGTTCTTC.